This note documents a single TCR beta chain sequence. No antigen is known for it. This specimen comes from a study of T cells after yellow fever vaccination. MiXCR was run by TCRdb on the 5' RACE reads, yielding one entry per CDR3 protein. Found here are 350,000 to 550,000 distinct CDR3 sequences, approximately 18% of them singletons; the top ten hold over 15%. Broader study findings: Peaking faster, on day 5 versus 15, the secondary response was nonetheless weaker.

Germline V CDR1 and CDR2: LGHNA, YSLEER. The CDR3 is made up of 18 amino acids. V lost 2 bases and J lost 4, with 20 bases in between. This TCR was sampled from a man aged 18 to 29 who received the YFV17D yellow fever vaccine. The rearrangement uses TRBV4-3 and TRBJ1-4; TRBD1 might be the D (5 bases). The sequencing here drew on PBMCs, taken before the yellow fever booster vaccination. The CDR3 is CASSQRRGQRGLNEKLFF. The CDR3 DNA reads as TGCGCCAGCAGCCAACGTAGGGGCCAAAGGGGCCTTAATGAAAAACTGTTTTTT.